The rows below give T cell receptor beta chains drawn from one sample of a study of human versus mouse CDR3 diversity and MHC coevolution. The data were produced by immunoSEQ multiplex PCR, yet TCRdb's version contains in-frame clones alone and is incomplete. The sample holds fewer than 80,000 clones, around 93% seen once. The sample taken for sequencing was naive CD4+ T cells from blood. Every receptor here comes from a person aged 30-70 years in good health. Each CDR3 is given with its conserved first and last residue.

v_gene	j_gene	CDR3aa
TRBV5-1	TRBJ2-3	CASSLGTGLSTDTQYF
TRBV29-1	TRBJ2-7	CSVEKGGWSGVYEQYF
TRBV19	TRBJ2-1	CASRKTSGGNNEQFF
TRBV5-6	TRBJ2-3	CASSLREGPGTDTQYF
TRBV30	TRBJ2-3	CAWGWGPNTDTQYF
TRBV5-1	TRBJ2-7	CASSLLSSYEQYF
TRBV5-1	TRBJ2-1	CASSLVPGQGSNEQFF
TRBV7-2	TRBJ1-6	CASSIVPPLHF
TRBV6-6	TRBJ2-2	CASGGTGSNTGELFF
TRBV6-1	TRBJ1-1	CASSLHPRGDTEAFF
TRBV6-5	TRBJ1-2	CASSQTGEGYTF
TRBV7-9	TRBJ2-7	CASSNDYGSYEQYF
TRBV4-2	TRBJ1-1	CASSQVEGADTEAFF
TRBV5-6	TRBJ1-5	CASSLGQGLANNQPQHF
TRBV28	TRBJ2-7	CASSHGTSVRYEQYF
TRBV5-4	TRBJ2-7	CASSSRGTVTSEQYF
TRBV10-3	TRBJ1-1	CAISVTTGAKAEAFF
TRBV6-1	TRBJ1-4	CASSERPGQLNEKLFF
TRBV7-6	TRBJ2-2	CASSTKSLARDNTGELFF
TRBV9	TRBJ2-5	CASSVAQRVETQYF
TRBV19	TRBJ2-7	CASSIARGSSYEQYF
TRBV11-2	.	CASSDRLAGAHEQYF
TRBV9	TRBJ1-4	CASSASEGGKLFF
TRBV22-1	TRBJ2-7	CPGSALISPRGHLYYEQYF
TRBV5-1	TRBJ2-2	CASSNQTGTTGELFF
TRBV7-6	TRBJ1-5	CASSLLGGVNQPQHF
TRBV19	TRBJ2-7	CASSIAETSAEQYF
TRBV9	TRBJ1-5	CASSPKQPQHF
TRBV5-4	TRBJ1-1	CASSLDNMNTEAFF
TRBV25-1	TRBJ2-3	CASSDRWDTQYF
TRBV6-1	TRBJ2-7	CASSDWNSGYEQYF
TRBV5-1	TRBJ1-1	CASSSLGEDTEAFF
TRBV6-1	TRBJ1-2	CASSEDLRDFYGYTF
TRBV6-5	TRBJ1-1	CASRGQHTEAFF